The present T cell receptor (beta chain) was sequenced within a study of long-term antiretroviral therapy in people with HIV. Version v3.0 of the immunoSEQ assay was performed at survey level. Method: immunoSEQ multiplex PCR; TCRdb's copy keeps in-frame clones and lacks some. In the table there are 8,000 or so clones, more than 65% of which are singletons. J lost 3 bases, V lost 5 bases, and 1 base had no gene match. The CDR3 runs 13 residues. Germline CDR1 reads LNHDA; CDR2 reads SQIVND (reference sequence). The clonotype was recovered from a man between 40 and 49 years old with HIV. This material consisted of unsorted PBMCs, taken 2.5 to 2.7 years before starting antiretroviral therapy. The J gene is TRBJ1-5, the V gene TRBV19; 7 nucleotides agree with TRBD1. CDR3: CASSDRVNQPQHF. The DNA of the CDR3 is TGTGCCAGTAGTGACAGGGTCAATCAGCCCCAGCATTTT.